The 27 T cell receptor beta chains presented below share a single source sample, sequenced in a study of T cell repertoires in cytomegalovirus infection. Antigens of these TCRs are unknown. One entry per CDR3 protein, called by TCRdb with MiXCR from the reads. The data show 650,000 to 900,000 distinct CDR3 sequences, about 30% seen once. Sequenced material: cultured CD8+ T cells from PBMCs, taken from culture after CMV antigen stimulation. The receptor source for this set is a human donor in good health (CMV status not recorded). Some clones in this sample may be carry-over from other donors' samples.

This clonotype occurred a few times. V and J are TRBV5-1 and TRBJ2-2; no definite D call. The length of the CDR3 is 12 residues. V lost 6 bases, J lost 7 bases, and 10 bases lay in between. Looked up from germline, CDR1 is SGHRS and CDR2 is YFSETQ. For the CDR3, the DNA is TGCGCCAGCACCCTTTATGTCGGGGAGCTGTTTTTT. It is translated as CASTLYVGELFF.

This clonotype was detected a few times. The V gene is TRBV20-1, the J gene TRBJ1-5; unclear D gene. Looked up from germline, CDR1 is DFQATT and CDR2 is SNEGSKA (reference sequence). This CDR3 is built from 13 residues. V was shortened by 2 bases and J by 5 bases, with 10 bases between the two germline ends. The chain's CDR3 is CSARMREYQPQHF. DNA of the CDR3: TGCAGTGCTAGAATGAGAGAGTATCAGCCCCAGCATTTT.

This clonotype was found a few times. V gene TRBV12-3 or TRBV12-4 combines with J gene TRBJ2-5; 7 bases fit TRBD1. There are 17 residues in the CDR3. The junction had 18 bases not matched to a gene; V was cut back by 6 bases and J by 5 bases. The CDR3 loop reads CASRHSQGKSPGETQYF. The DNA for the CDR3 is TGTGCCAGCAGACATTCACAGGGGAAGTCCCCAGGGGAGACCCAGTACTTC.

V usage is TRBV12-3 or TRBV12-4 and J usage is TRBJ1-3, with D possibly matching TRBD1 (5 bases). There are 14 residues in the CDR3. The germline V and J ends were trimmed by 3 bases and 5 bases, with 11 bases remaining between them. The DNA of the CDR3 is TGTGCCAGCAGTTTTTGGGGGGATAGAAACACCATATATTTT. The encoded protein is CASSFWGDRNTIYF.

The V call is TRBV4-2, the J call TRBJ2-1; possible D gene TRBD1, 6 bases. The V gene's germline CDR1 is LGHNA and CDR2 YNFKEQ. The CDR3 is 17 residues long. The V gene lost 0 bases and the J gene lost 4 bases, with 16 bases spanning the gap. CDR3 bases: TGTGCCAGCAGCCAAGAAGTTAGGGGGACGGCTTACAATGAGCAGTTCTTC. Amino acid sequence: CASSQEVRGTAYNEQFF.

V gene TRBV15 combines with J gene TRBJ1-1; 9 bases line up with TRBD1. The germline V gene encodes CDR1 LNHNV and CDR2 YYDKDF (reference sequence). The CDR3 is 15 amino acids. V was clipped by 4 bases and J by 3 bases; unmatched bases: 6. The CDR3 sequence: CATSTWDRDDTEAFF. As DNA, the CDR3 is TGTGCCACCAGCACCTGGGACAGGGATGACACTGAAGCTTTCTTT. Together with reference TRBV15 and TRBJ1-1, the CDR3 gives the full variable domain: DAMVIQNPRYQVTQFGKPVTLSCSQTLNHNVMYWYQQKSSQAPKLLFHYYDKDFNNEADTPDNFQSRRPNTSFCFLDIRSPGLGDTAMYLCATSTWDRDDTEAFFGQGTRLTVV.

The sample holds many counts of this clonotype. The chain couples TRBV12-3 or TRBV12-4 to TRBJ1-2; possibly TRBD1 for D (6 bases). Trimming removed 5 bases from V and 7 bases from J, with 14 bases in between. The CDR3 runs 13 residues. CDR3 DNA sequence: TGTGCCAGCAGTCCTGGGACACCAATTGGCTACACCTTC. Protein product: CASSPGTPIGYTF.

The rearrangement uses TRBV15 and TRBJ1-1; a possible D gene is TRBD1 (5 bases). V was clipped by 1 base and J by 3 bases, with 9 bases between them. Germline CDR1 reads LNHNV; CDR2 reads YYDKDF (reference sequence). The CDR3 is 14 residues long. CDR3: CATSRGGGYTEAFF. As DNA, the CDR3 is TGTGCCACCAGCAGAGGGGGGGGGTACACTGAAGCTTTCTTT.

In its sample, this clonotype was seen a few times. The rearrangement links TRBV7-9 to TRBJ2-7, with D maybe TRBD1 (5 bases). CDR1 and CDR2 from the germline V gene are SEHNR and FQNEAQ (reference sequence). This CDR3 spans 12 amino acids. Between the trimmed V and J ends, which lost 1 base and 8 bases, there was a span of 9 bases. The CDR3 reads CASSLDRYKQYV. The CDR3 DNA is TGTGCCAGCAGCTTAGACAGGTACAAGCAGTACGTC.

Ten or more counts support this clonotype. CDR3 DNA: TGTGCCAGCAGTTTGGGTCTACAGGGACGGGATTCACCCCTCCACTTT. Translation gives CASSLGLQGRDSPLHF. The chain has TRBV28 and TRBJ1-6; the D gene is possibly TRBD1 (6 bases). Germline V gene sequence: CDR1 MDHEN, CDR2 SYDVKM. The V end lost 3 bases, the J end lost 8 bases, and 17 bases lay between the germline ends. The CDR3 covers 16 residues.

In this sample, this clonotype turned up a few times. The V call is TRBV7-6, the J call TRBJ2-5, with a weak D call TRBD1 (6 bases). Trimming left V 1 base short and J 1 base short, with 13 bases between. Germline CDR1 reads SGHVS; CDR2 reads FNYEAQ. CDR3 length: 16 residues. The DNA of the CDR3 is TGTGCCAGCAGCTTAGGTTCAGGGGTGGCCCAAGAGACCCAGTACTTC. Translation: CASSLGSGVAQETQYF.

In its sample, this clonotype was seen many times. The chain employs TRBV9 and TRBJ2-3; 7 bases are a match to TRBD2. In germline, CDR1 is SGDLS, CDR2 YYNGEE. The CDR3 sequence is 15 residues long. Trimming at V came to 5 bases and at J to 0 bases, leaving 6 bases not matched to a gene. The CDR3 spells CASSVGGSSTDTQYF. DNA for the CDR3: TGTGCCAGCAGTGTCGGGGGGTCTAGCACAGATACGCAGTATTTT.

This clonotype has only a few counts. The genes are TRBV7-9 and TRBJ2-3; TRBD2 aligns across 8 bases. Trimming cost V 4 bases and J 2 bases; bases outside gene matches: 11. CDR3 length: 17 amino acids. Germline CDR1 SEHNR, CDR2 FQNEAQ (reference sequence). The CDR3 DNA sequence: TGTGCCAGCAGCTCGGAGGTAGCGGGGCCCCTCACAGATACGCAGTATTTT. Its protein product is CASSSEVAGPLTDTQYF.

Comment on this clonotype: The junction departs from the called germline gene at one end, perhaps through a read error. The gene calls are TRBV18 and TRBJ1-1; 7 nucleotides align to TRBD1. Germline loops: CDR1 KGHSH, CDR2 LQKENI. This CDR3 is built from 16 residues. CDR3 loop: CASSPPGQRQWTEAFF. CDR3 DNA: TGTGCCAGCTCTCCACCGGGACAGAGACAATGGACTGAAGCTTTCTTT.

This clonotype was seen a single time. This chain connects TRBV23-1 to TRBJ2-6, with D tentatively TRBD1 or TRBD2 (5 bases each). TRBV23-1 is an ORF for which the function is uncertain. V lost 0 bases and J 2 bases, leaving 17 bases between the germline ends. The CDR3 is 19 residues long. The CDR3 DNA reads as TGCGCCAGCAGTCAATCTAAGGGGCAAGAGGGGACTGGGGCCAACGTCCTGACTTTC. This gives the protein CASSQSKGQEGTGANVLTF.

In DNA form, the CDR3 reads TGTGCCAGTAGTCCCCACGGGGCTGAAGCTTTCTTT. Residues: CASSPHGAEAFF. The chain combines TRBV19 with TRBJ1-1; D is ambiguous. The CDR3 covers 12 residues. The germline V gene has CDR1 LNHDA and CDR2 SQIVND (reference sequence). Trimming removed 5 bases from V and 6 bases from J, with 10 bases in between.

The chain is built from TRBV7-9 and TRBJ1-4; 11 bases are shared with TRBD1. CDR3 length: 17 amino acids. V was pared by 5 bases and J by 6 bases, with 11 bases of the junction left unmatched. CDR1 is SEHNR, CDR2 FQNEAQ, per germline (reference sequence). The DNA for the CDR3 is TGTGCCAGCAGCCAATTCGCCTGGACAGGGGGCGATGAAAAACTGTTTTTT. Translating gives CASSQFAWTGGDEKLFF.

This clonotype has only a few counts. The genes are TRBV5-4 and TRBJ2-2; TRBD1 might be the D (6 bases). V was clipped by 4 bases and J by 2 bases, with 12 bases between them. CDR3 size: 15 residues. Germline V CDR1 and CDR2: SGHNT, YYREEE (reference sequence). DNA for the CDR3: TGTGCCAGCAGCCCGCCGGGACACAACACCGGGGAGCTGTTTTTT. It specifies CASSPPGHNTGELFF.

The rearrangement joins TRBV28 to TRBJ2-3, with D hard to call. Trimming cost V 3 bases and J 4 bases, with 11 bases left between them. The length of the CDR3 is 14 residues. Germline CDR1 is MDHEN and CDR2 is SYDVKM. Here the CDR3 reads CASSLRREADTQYF. CDR3 sequence (DNA): TGTGCCAGCAGTTTGCGGAGAGAGGCAGATACGCAGTATTTT.

This clonotype was seen ten or more times. The chain couples TRBV6-2 or TRBV6-3 to TRBJ2-1; 8 positions match TRBD2. The J segment lost 5 bases and the V segment lost 6 bases, leaving 9 bases of the junction unmatched. The CDR3 contains 15 residues. Germline lookup yields CDR1 MNHEY and CDR2 SVGEGT. CDR3 in DNA: TGTGCCAGCAGCCCGACTAGCGTTAAGAACAATGAGCAGTTCTTC. This translates into CASSPTSVKNNEQFF.

On this clonotype: Sequence at one end of the junction differs from germline and may be a read error. The chain joins TRBV7-7 to TRBJ2-2, with 9 bases identical to TRBD1. CDR1 and CDR2 from the germline V gene are SSHAT and FNYEAQ (reference sequence). The CDR3 spans 17 residues. The CDR3 sequence: CASSLGTGSIDTGELFF. The CDR3 DNA follows: TGTGCTAGCAGCTTAGGGACAGGGTCGATCGACACCGGGGAGCTGTTTTTT.

In this sample, this clonotype turned up once. V gene TRBV27 combines with J gene TRBJ2-7, with a weak D call TRBD2 (5 bases). Trimming left V 5 bases short and J 3 bases short, with 17 bases between. The CDR3 loop spans 15 amino acids. Per germline, CDR1 MNHEY and CDR2 SMNVEV (reference sequence). CDR3 amino acids: CASSPRGRRLYEQYV. DNA of the CDR3: TGTGCCAGCAGTCCTCGGGGTCGCAGGCTCTACGAGCAGTACGTC.

This clonotype appeared once. This may arise from a read error, as a much more abundant clone is one base away. This chain links TRBV6-1 with TRBJ2-7; a weak D match, TRBD2 (5 bases). The J call may be mistaken, given a closer DNA end match to TRBJ2-1. The CDR3 length is 15 residues. Per germline, CDR1 MNHNS and CDR2 SASEGT. Here the CDR3 DNA reads TGTGCCAGCAGTGAAGCACCTACGGGGTCGGGCGAGCAGTTCTTC. Translating it yields CASSEAPTGSGEQFF.

CDR3 sequence (DNA): TGTGCCAGCAGTTTATCCCCACCGACCGGGGAGCTGTTTTTT. It codes for CASSLSPPTGELFF. The chain has TRBV27 and TRBJ2-2; D not resolved. The V end lost 0 bases, the J end lost 5 bases, and 7 bases lay between the germline ends. This CDR3 is 14 amino acids long. Per germline, CDR1 MNHEY and CDR2 SMNVEV (reference sequence).

A few counts support this clonotype. V gene TRBV6-6 combines with J gene TRBJ1-4, with D maybe TRBD1 (5 bases). Looked up from germline, CDR1 is MNHNY and CDR2 is SVGAGI (reference sequence). Trimming removed 0 bases from V and 0 bases from J, with 11 bases in between. The CDR3 covers 17 residues. The CDR3 reads CASSYSARDATNEKLFF. The CDR3 nucleotides read TGTGCCAGCAGTTACTCGGCCAGGGATGCAACTAATGAAAAACTGTTTTTT.

The genes are TRBV9 and TRBJ2-3; D is possibly TRBD2 (5 bases). In germline, CDR1 is SGDLS, CDR2 YYNGEE. CDR3 size: 15 residues. V shed 0 bases and J shed 3 bases, with 11 bases lying between them. The CDR3 reads CASSVEGLGTDTQYF. The DNA of the CDR3 is TGTGCCAGCAGCGTAGAAGGACTGGGGACAGATACGCAGTATTTT.

This clonotype was detected ten times or more. The rearrangement uses TRBV7-9 and TRBJ2-3, with D tentatively TRBD1 (5 bases). V lost 7 bases, J lost 10 bases, and 15 bases lay in between. Germline CDR1 SEHNR, CDR2 FQNEAQ (reference sequence). This CDR3 has 12 amino acids. The CDR3 nucleotides are TGTGCCAGCACCTCAGGGCGTCCCGCGCAGTATTTT. This gives the protein CASTSGRPAQYF.